The 12 T cell receptor beta chains presented below share a single source sample, sequenced in a study of blood T cell repertoires in COVID-19. Produced via immunoSEQ multiplex PCR; TCRdb's table is partial and in-frame only. The sample includes 200,000 to 250,000 clones, roughly 90% seen only once; the top ten take about 5%. Specimen: peripheral blood. Receptors originate from a woman in her forties with acute or convalescent COVID-19.

V and J are TRBV18 and TRBJ1-1; no clear D gene. Trimming took off 6 bases at V and 1 base at J, with 9 bases between the two ends. CDR3 size: 13 residues. CDR1 and CDR2 from the germline V gene are KGHSH and LQKENI. CDR3 DNA: TGTGCCAGCTCGAAGTCAGGGAACACTGAAGCTTTCTTT. Amino acid sequence: CASSKSGNTEAFF.

The chain carries TRBV10-3 and TRBJ2-3, with D possibly being TRBD1 (6 bases). Germline-derived CDR1 and CDR2 are ENHRY and SYGVKD. The CDR3 consists of 16 residues. V gave up 7 bases and J gave up 4 bases, with 21 bases separating them. The chain's CDR3 is CAITQGHPRGPDTQYF. The CDR3 bases are TGTGCCATCACCCAGGGACACCCACGGGGCCCAGATACGCAGTATTTT.

The chain employs TRBV24-1 and TRBJ1-1, with D tentatively TRBD1 (6 bases). The CDR3 is made up of 11 amino acids. V was pared by 3 bases and J by 10 bases, with 8 bases between. Germline V gives CDR1 KGHDR, CDR2 SFDVKD. This CDR3 reads CATSDNRAAFF. As DNA, the CDR3 is TGTGCCACCAGTGATAACAGGGCAGCTTTCTTT.

This chain links TRBV19 with TRBJ2-1; 8 bases agree with TRBD1. Germline V gene data show CDR1 as LNHDA and CDR2 as SQIVND (reference sequence). The CDR3 covers 13 residues. J was trimmed by 10 bases and V by 4 bases; bases with no gene match: 6. Here the CDR3 reads CASSNQGAVEQFF. CDR3 DNA sequence: TGTGCCAGTAGTAATCAGGGGGCTGTCGAGCAGTTCTTC. Full variable domain (rest looked up from reference TRBV19 and TRBJ2-1): DGGITQSPKYLFRKEGQNVTLSCEQNLNHDAMYWYRQDPGQGLRLIYYSQIVNDFQKGDIAEGYSVSREKKESFPLTVTSAQKNPTAFYLCASSNQGAVEQFFGPGTRLTVL.

The rearrangement joins TRBV9 to TRBJ2-3; D unresolved. Per germline, CDR1 SGDLS and CDR2 YYNGEE. CDR3 length: 12 residues. V was clipped by 4 bases and J by 3 bases, with 6 bases between them. CDR3 sequence: CASSQLTDTQYF. The CDR3 region has the DNA TGTGCCAGCAGCCAATTGACAGATACGCAGTATTTT.

The chain employs TRBV19 and TRBJ1-2; a weak D match, TRBD1 (6 bases). CDR3 length: 15 amino acids. Germline V gene lookup returns CDR1 LNHDA and CDR2 SQIVND (reference sequence). The V end was cut by 6 bases, the J end by 1 base, with 15 bases between. Written as DNA, the CDR3 is TGTGCCAGTAGAGATCCGGGGGGCGTTAACTATGGCTACACCTTC. This translates into CASRDPGGVNYGYTF.

The rearrangement joins TRBV7-2 to TRBJ1-3, with D perhaps matching TRBD1 (5 bases). Germline V lookup: CDR1 SGHTA, CDR2 FQGNSA. V lost 0 bases to trimming and J lost 1 base, with 7 bases between them. CDR3 length: 15 amino acids. CDR3 coding DNA: TGTGCCAGCAGCTTAGCGGCAGGGTCTGGAAACACCATATATTTT. This translates into CASSLAAGSGNTIYF.

This sequence joins TRBV30 and TRBJ1-1, with 7 nucleotides matching TRBD1. Trimming cost V 3 bases and J 6 bases; bases outside gene matches: 7. Germline CDR1 and CDR2: GTSNPN and SVGIG (reference sequence). CDR3 size: 13 residues. CDR3 DNA sequence: TGTGCCTGGAGCATAGGGGGCTACGCTGAAGCTTTCTTT. Protein: CAWSIGGYAEAFF.

This clone showed up just once. The chain couples TRBV29-1 to TRBJ2-2; the D gene is possibly TRBD1 (6 bases). Germline loops: CDR1 SQVTM, CDR2 ANQGSEA. V was clipped by 3 bases and J by 3 bases, with 14 bases between them. This CDR3 is built from 15 residues. This CDR3 is CSVDVTGLDTGELFF. CDR3 DNA sequence: TGCAGCGTTGATGTGACAGGATTAGACACCGGGGAGCTGTTTTTT.

The chain couples TRBV5-8 to TRBJ2-1; D uncertain. The V end lost 4 bases, the J end lost 0 bases, and 11 bases lay between the germline ends. From germline, CDR1 is SGHTS and CDR2 YDEGEE. The CDR3 consists of 15 residues. The CDR3: CASSRRRSSYNEQFF. DNA for the CDR3: TGTGCCAGCAGCCGACGACGGAGCTCCTACAATGAGCAGTTCTTC.

The chain has TRBV18 and TRBJ1-1; 9 bases are shared with TRBD1. CDR3 length: 16 amino acids. With 3 bases clipped from V and 0 bases from J, the junction kept 5 bases outside the gene matches. Germline V gene sequence: CDR1 KGHSH, CDR2 LQKENI. The CDR3, as DNA: TGTGCCAGCTCACCCAGACAGGGGGGCATGAACACTGAAGCTTTCTTT. Translating it yields CASSPRQGGMNTEAFF.

The V gene is TRBV3-1 (or the pseudogene TRBV3-2), the J gene TRBJ2-1, with 9 bases matching TRBD2. This CDR3 comprises 14 residues. V was clipped by 3 bases and J by 5 bases; unmatched bases: 2. The germline CDR1 and CDR2 sequences are LGHDT and YNNKEL (reference sequence). DNA for the CDR3: TGTGCCAGCAGCCAGCGGGGGGGACACAATGAGCAGTTCTTC. Encoded protein: CASSQRGGHNEQFF.